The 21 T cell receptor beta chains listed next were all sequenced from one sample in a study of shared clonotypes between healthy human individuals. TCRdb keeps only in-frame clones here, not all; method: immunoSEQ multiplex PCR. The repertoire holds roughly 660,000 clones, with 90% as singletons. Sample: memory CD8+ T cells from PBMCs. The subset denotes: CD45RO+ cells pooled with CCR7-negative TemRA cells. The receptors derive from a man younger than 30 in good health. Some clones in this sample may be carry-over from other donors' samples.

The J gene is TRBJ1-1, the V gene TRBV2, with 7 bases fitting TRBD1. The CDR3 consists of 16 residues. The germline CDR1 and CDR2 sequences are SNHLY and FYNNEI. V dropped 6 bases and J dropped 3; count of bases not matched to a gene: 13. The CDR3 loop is CASRADRFTEDTEAFF. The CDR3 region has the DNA TGTGCCAGCAGAGCGGACAGGTTCACGGAGGACACTGAAGCTTTCTTT. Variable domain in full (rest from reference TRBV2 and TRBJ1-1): EPEVTQTPSHQVTQMGQEVILRCVPISNHLYFYWYRQILGQKVEFLVSFYNNEISEKSEIFDDQFSVERPDGSNFTLKIRSTKLEDSAMYFCASRADRFTEDTEAFFGQGTRLTVV.

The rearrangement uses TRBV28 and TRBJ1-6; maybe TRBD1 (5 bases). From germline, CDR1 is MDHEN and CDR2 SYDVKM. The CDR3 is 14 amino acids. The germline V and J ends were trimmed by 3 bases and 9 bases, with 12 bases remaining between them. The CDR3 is CASSFPPGGSPLHF. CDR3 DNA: TGTGCCAGCAGTTTCCCCCCTGGGGGTTCACCCCTCCACTTT.

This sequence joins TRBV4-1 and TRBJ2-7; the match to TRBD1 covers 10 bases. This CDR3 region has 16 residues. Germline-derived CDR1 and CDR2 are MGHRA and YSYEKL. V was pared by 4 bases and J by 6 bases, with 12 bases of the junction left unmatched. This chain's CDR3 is CASSPRGKDRGREQYF. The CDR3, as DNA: TGCGCCAGCAGCCCTAGGGGGAAAGACAGGGGGCGCGAGCAGTACTTC.

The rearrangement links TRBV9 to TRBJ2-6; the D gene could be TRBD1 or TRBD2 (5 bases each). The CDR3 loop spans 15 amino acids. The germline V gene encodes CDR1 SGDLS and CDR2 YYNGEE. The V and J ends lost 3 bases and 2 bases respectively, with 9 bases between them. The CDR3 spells CASSGDATGANVLTF. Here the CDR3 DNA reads TGTGCCAGCAGCGGGGACGCCACTGGGGCCAACGTCCTGACTTTC.

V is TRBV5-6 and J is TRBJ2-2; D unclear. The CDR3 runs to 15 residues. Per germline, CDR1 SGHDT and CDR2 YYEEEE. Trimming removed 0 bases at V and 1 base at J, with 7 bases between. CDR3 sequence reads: CASSLDGENTGELFF. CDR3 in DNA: TGTGCCAGCAGCTTGGATGGAGAGAACACCGGGGAGCTGTTTTTT.

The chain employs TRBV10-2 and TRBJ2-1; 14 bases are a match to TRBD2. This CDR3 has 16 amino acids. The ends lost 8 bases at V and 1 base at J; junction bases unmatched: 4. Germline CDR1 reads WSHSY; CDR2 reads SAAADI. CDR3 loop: CASLGLAGASYNEQFF. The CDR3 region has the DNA TGCGCCAGCTTGGGACTAGCGGGAGCTTCCTACAATGAGCAGTTCTTC.

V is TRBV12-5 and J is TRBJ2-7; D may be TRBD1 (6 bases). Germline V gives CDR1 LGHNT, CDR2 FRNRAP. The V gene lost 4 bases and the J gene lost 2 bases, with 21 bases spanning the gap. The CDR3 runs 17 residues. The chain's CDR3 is CASGSGKDRPATYEQYF. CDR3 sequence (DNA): TGTGCTAGTGGTTCTGGGAAGGACAGACCGGCTACCTACGAGCAGTACTTC.

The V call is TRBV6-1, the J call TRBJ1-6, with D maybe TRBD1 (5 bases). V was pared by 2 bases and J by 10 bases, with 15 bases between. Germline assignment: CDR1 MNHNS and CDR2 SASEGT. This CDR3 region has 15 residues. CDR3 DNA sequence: TGTGCCAGCAGTGAACTGAGGGGAGTAGCGTCACCCCTCCACTTT. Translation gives CASSELRGVASPLHF.

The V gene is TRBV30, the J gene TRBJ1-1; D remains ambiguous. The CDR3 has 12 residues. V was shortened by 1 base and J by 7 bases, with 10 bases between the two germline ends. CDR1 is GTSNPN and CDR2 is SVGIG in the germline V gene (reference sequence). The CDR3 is CAWSGWRGEAFF. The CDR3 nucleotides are TGTGCCTGGAGTGGATGGAGAGGTGAAGCTTTCTTT.

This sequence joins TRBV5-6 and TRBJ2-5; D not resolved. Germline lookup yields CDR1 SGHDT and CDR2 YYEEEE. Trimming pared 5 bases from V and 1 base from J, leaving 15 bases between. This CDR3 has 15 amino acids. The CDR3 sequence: CASSFYLVTQETQYF. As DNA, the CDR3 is TGTGCCAGCAGTTTCTACCTCGTCACCCAAGAGACCCAGTACTTC.

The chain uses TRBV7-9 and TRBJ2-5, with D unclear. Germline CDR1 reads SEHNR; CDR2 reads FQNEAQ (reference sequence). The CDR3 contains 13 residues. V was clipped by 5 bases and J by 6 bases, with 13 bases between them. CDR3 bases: TGTGCCAGCAGCGAAACCTTGGAACAGACCCAGTACTTC. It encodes CASSETLEQTQYF.

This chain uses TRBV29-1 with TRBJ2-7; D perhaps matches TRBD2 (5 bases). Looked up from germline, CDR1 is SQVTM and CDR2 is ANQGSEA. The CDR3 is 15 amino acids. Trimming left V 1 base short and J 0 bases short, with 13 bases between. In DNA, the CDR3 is TGCAGCGTTGAAGTTCGCGGGCCTACCTCCTACGAGCAGTACTTC. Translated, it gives CSVEVRGPTSYEQYF.

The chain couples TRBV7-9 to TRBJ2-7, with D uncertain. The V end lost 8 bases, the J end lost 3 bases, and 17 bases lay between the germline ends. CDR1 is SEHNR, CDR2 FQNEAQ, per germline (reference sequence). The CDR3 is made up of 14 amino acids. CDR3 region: CASSEIGSGYEQYF. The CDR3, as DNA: TGTGCCAGCTCCGAAATTGGGTCGGGCTACGAGCAGTACTTC.

The CDR3 DNA sequence: TGTGCCAGCAGGCCGGACAGGGGACCTGAAGCTTTCTTT. Its protein product is CASRPDRGPEAFF. V usage is TRBV6-6 and J usage is TRBJ1-1; 9 nucleotides align to TRBD1. CDR3 length equals 13 residues. Germline V CDR1 and CDR2: MNHNY, SVGAGI (reference sequence). Trimming at V came to 6 bases and at J to 6 bases, leaving 5 bases not matched to a gene.

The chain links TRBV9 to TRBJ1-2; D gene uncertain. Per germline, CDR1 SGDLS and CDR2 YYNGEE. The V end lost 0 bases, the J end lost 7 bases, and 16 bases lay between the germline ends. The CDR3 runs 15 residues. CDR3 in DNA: TGTGCCAGCAGCGTAGGTATGAAAACCTCAAGTGGCTACACCTTC. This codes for CASSVGMKTSSGYTF.

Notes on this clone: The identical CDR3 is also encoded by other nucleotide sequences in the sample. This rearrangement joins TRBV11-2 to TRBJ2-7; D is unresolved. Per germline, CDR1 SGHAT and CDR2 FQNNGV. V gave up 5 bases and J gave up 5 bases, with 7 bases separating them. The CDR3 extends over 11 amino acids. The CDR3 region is CASSLLDEQYF. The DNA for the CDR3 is TGTGCCAGCAGCCTCCTTGACGAGCAGTACTTC.

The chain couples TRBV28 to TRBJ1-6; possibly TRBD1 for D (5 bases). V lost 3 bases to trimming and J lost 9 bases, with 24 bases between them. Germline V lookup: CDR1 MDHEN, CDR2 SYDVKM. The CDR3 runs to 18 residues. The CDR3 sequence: CASSLGVAGIELSSPLHF. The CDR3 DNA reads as TGTGCCAGCAGTTTGGGGGTGGCAGGGATCGAGTTGAGTTCACCCCTCCACTTT.

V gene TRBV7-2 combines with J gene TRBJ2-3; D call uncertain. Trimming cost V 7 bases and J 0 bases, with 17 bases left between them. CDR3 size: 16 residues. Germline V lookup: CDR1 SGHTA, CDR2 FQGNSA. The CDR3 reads CASTPWRSPSTDTQYF. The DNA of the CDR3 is TGTGCCAGCACCCCCTGGCGTAGTCCGAGCACAGATACGCAGTATTTT. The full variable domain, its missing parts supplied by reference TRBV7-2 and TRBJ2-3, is GAGVSQSPSNKVTEKGKDVELRCDPISGHTALYWYRQSLGQGLEFLIYFQGNSAPDKSGLPSDRFSAERTGGSVSTLTIQRTQQEDSAVYLCASTPWRSPSTDTQYFGPGTRLTVL.

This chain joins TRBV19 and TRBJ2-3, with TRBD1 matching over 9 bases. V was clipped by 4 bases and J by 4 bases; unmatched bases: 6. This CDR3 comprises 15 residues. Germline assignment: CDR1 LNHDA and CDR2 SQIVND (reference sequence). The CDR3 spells CASSSLRQGADTQYF. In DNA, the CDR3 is TGTGCCAGTAGTAGCCTAAGACAGGGGGCAGATACGCAGTATTTT.

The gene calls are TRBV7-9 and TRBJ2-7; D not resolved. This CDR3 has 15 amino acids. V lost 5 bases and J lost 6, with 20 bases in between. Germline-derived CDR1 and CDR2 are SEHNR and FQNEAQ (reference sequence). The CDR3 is CASSGQHGLSIEQYF. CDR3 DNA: TGTGCCAGCAGCGGTCAACACGGATTATCGATCGAGCAGTACTTC.

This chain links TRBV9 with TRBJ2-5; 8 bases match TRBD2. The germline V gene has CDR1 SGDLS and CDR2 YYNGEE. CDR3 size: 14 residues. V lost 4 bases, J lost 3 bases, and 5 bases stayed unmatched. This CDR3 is CASSPAAGEETQYF. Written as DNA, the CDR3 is TGTGCCAGCAGCCCTGCAGCGGGAGAAGAGACCCAGTACTTC.